What follows is one TCR beta chain and its context. This record comes from a study of T cell changes during pregnancy in multiple sclerosis. Clones were sequenced by immunoSEQ multiplex PCR, and TCRdb holds only the in-frame ones, with some missing. This table holds fewer than 95,000 clones, 90% to 95% found once. The V segment lost 8 bases and the J segment 9 bases; nucleotides outside the gene matches: 20. Germline CDR1 SGHTA, CDR2 FQGNSA. The CDR3 has 17 residues. This TCR derives from a female donor with multiple sclerosis, enrolled in a pregnancy study. The chain carries TRBV7-2 and TRBJ2-1; the match to TRBD2 covers 9 bases. Sequenced material: peripheral blood, taken in the first trimester of pregnancy. The CDR3 coding sequence is TGTGCCAGCGGGGTCCGGACTAGCGTCCTACTTAGCAGTGAGCAGTTCTTC. Its protein is CASGVRTSVLLSSEQFF.